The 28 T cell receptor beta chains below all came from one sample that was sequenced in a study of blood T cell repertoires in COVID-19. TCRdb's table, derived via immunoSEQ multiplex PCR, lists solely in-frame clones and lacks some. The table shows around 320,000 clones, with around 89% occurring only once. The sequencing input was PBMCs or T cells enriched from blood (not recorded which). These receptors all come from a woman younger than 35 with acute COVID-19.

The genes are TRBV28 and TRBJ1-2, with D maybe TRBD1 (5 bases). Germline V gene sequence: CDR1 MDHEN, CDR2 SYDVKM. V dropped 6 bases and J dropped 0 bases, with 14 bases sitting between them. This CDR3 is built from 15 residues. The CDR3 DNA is TGTGCCAGCAGACCCACAGGAGTGGCTAACTATGGCTACACCTTC. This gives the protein CASRPTGVANYGYTF.

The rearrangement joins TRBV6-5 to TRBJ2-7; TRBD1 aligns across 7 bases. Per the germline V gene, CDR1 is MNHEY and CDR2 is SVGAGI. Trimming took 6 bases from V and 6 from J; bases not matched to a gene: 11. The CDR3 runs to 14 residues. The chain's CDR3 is CASRSGTAVPEQYF. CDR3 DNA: TGTGCCAGCAGGTCCGGGACAGCAGTTCCCGAGCAGTACTTC.

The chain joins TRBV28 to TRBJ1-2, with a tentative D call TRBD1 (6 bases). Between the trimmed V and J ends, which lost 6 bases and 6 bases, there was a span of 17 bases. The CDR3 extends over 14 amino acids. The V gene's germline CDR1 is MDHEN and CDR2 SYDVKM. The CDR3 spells CASSSPGRGDGYTF. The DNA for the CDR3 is TGTGCCAGCAGCTCTCCGGGGAGGGGGGATGGCTACACCTTC.

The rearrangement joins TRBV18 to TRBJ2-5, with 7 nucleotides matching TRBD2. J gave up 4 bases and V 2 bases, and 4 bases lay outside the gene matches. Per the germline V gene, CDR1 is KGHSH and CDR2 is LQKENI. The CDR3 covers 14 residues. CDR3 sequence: CASSPDGGTETQYF. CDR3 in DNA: TGTGCCAGCTCACCAGACGGGGGGACAGAGACCCAGTACTTC.

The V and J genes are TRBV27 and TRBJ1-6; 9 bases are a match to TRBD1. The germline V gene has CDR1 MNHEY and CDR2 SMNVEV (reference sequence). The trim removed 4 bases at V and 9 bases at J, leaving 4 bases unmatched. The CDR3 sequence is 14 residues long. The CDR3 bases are TGTGCCAGCAGTTGGGACAGGGTGGGTTCACCCCTCCACTTT. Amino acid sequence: CASSWDRVGSPLHF.

The CDR3 region is CAWRRTVNSPLHF. The CDR3 DNA is TGTGCCTGGAGACGGACAGTGAATTCACCCCTCCACTTT. The chain uses TRBV30 and TRBJ1-6, with D possibly matching TRBD1 (6 bases). Germline V lookup: CDR1 GTSNPN, CDR2 SVGIG (reference sequence). V lost 3 bases and J 7 bases, leaving 10 bases between the germline ends. This CDR3 has 13 residues.

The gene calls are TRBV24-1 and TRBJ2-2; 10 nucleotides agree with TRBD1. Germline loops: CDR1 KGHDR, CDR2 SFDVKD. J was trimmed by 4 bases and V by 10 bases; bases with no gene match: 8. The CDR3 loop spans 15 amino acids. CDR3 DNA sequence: TGTGCCACTCAGGGACAGGGGAAGGGCACCGGGGAGCTGTTTTTT. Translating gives CATQGQGKGTGELFF.

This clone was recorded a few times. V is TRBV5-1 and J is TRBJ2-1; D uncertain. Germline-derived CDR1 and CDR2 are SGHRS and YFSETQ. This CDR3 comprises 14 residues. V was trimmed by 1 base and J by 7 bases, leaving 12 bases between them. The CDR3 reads CASSLFTDRNEQFF. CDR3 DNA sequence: TGCGCCAGCAGCTTGTTCACAGACCGAAATGAGCAGTTCTTC.

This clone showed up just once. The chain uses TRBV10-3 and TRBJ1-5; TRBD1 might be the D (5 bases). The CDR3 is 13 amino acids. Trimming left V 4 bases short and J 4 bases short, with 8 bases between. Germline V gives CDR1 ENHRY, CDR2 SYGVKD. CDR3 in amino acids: CAISGTGNQPQHF. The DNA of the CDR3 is TGTGCCATCAGTGGTACAGGAAATCAGCCCCAGCATTTT.

In DNA, the CDR3 is TGTGCCAGCAGCGTAGCAGCGGGGAGGTTTAACTATGGCTACACCTTC. This encodes CASSVAAGRFNYGYTF. The J gene is TRBJ1-2, the V gene TRBV9; D uncertain. This CDR3 has 16 residues. Trimming took 0 bases from V and 1 from J, leaving 13 bases between them. CDR1 and CDR2 (germline): SGDLS, YYNGEE.

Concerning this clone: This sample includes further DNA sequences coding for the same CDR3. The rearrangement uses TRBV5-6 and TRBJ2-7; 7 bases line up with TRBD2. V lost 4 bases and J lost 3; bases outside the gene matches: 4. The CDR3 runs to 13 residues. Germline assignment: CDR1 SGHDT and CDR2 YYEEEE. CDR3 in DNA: TGTGCCAGCAGCCTGAGGGAGGGCTACGAGCAGTACTTC. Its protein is CASSLREGYEQYF. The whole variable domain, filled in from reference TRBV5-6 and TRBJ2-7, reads DAGVTQSPTHLIKTRGQQVTLRCSPKSGHDTVSWYQQALGQGPQFIFQYYEEEERQRGNFPDRFSGHQFPNYSSELNVNALLLGDSALYLCASSLREGYEQYFGPGTRLTVT.

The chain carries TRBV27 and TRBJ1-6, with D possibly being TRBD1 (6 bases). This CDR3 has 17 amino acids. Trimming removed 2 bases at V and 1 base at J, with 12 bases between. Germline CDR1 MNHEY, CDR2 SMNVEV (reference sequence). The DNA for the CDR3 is TGTGCCAGCAGTTTAACAGGGCGTGCGTCCTATAATTCACCCCTCCACTTT. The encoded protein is CASSLTGRASYNSPLHF.

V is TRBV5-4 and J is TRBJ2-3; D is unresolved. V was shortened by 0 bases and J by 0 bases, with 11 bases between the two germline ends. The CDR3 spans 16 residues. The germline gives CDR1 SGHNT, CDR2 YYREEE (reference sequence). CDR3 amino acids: CASSLDLRSSTDTQYF. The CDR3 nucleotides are TGTGCCAGCAGCTTGGACCTAAGATCTAGCACAGATACGCAGTATTTT. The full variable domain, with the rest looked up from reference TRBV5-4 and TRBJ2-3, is ETGVTQSPTHLIKTRGQQVTLRCSSQSGHNTVSWYQQALGQGPQFIFQYYREEENGRGNFPPRFSGLQFPNYSSELNVNALELDDSALYLCASSLDLRSSTDTQYFGPGTRLTVL.

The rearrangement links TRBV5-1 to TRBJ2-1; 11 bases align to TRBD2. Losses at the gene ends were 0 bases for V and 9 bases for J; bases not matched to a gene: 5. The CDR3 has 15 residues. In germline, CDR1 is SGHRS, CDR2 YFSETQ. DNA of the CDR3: TGCGCCAGCAGCTTGGTAGCGGGAGGGGGAGGTGAGCAGTTCTTC. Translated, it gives CASSLVAGGGGEQFF. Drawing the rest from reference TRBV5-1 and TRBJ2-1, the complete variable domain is KAGVTQTPRYLIKTRGQQVTLSCSPISGHRSVSWYQQTPGQGLQFLFEYFSETQRNKGNFPGRFSGRQFSNSRSEMNVSTLELGDSALYLCASSLVAGGGGEQFFGPGTRLTVL.

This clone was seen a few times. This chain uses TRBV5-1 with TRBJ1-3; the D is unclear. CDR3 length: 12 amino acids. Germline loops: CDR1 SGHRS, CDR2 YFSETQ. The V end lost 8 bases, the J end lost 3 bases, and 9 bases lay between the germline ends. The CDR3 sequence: CASGEGGNTIYF. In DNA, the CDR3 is TGCGCCAGTGGGGAGGGTGGAAACACCATATATTTT.

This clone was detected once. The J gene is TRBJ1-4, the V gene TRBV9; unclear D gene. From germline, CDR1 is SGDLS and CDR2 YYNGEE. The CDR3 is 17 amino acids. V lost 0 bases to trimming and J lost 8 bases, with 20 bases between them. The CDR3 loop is CASSVGHGRTIGEKLFF. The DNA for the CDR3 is TGTGCCAGCAGCGTAGGCCACGGGAGAACGATAGGAGAAAAACTGTTTTTT.

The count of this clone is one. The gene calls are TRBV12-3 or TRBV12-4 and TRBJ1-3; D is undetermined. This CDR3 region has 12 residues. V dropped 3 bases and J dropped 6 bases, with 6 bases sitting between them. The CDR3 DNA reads TGTGCCAGCAGTTTCGGACTAAACACCATATATTTT. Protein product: CASSFGLNTIYF.

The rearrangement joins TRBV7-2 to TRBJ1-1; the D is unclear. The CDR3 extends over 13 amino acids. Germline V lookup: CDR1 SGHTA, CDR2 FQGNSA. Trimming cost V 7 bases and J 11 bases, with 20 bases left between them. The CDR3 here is CASTTYLEGRAFF. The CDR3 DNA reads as TGTGCCAGCACCACCTATTTGGAGGGTCGGGCTTTCTTT. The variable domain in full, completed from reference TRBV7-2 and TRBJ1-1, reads GAGVSQSPSNKVTEKGKDVELRCDPISGHTALYWYRQSLGQGLEFLIYFQGNSAPDKSGLPSDRFSAERTGGSVSTLTIQRTQQEDSAVYLCASTTYLEGRAFFGQGTRLTVV.

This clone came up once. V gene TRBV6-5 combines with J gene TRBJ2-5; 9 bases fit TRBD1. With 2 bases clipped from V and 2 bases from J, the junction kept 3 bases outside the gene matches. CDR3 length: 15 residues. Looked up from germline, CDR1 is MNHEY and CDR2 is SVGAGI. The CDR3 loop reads CASSYTGTGQETQYF. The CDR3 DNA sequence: TGTGCCAGCAGTTACACGGGGACAGGGCAAGAGACCCAGTACTTC.

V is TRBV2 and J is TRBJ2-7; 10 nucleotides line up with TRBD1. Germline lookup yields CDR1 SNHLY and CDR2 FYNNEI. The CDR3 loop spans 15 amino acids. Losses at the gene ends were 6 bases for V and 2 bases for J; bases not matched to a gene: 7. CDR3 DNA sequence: TGTGCCAGCAGAATCTCGGGACAGGGGCCCTACGAGCAGTACTTC. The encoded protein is CASRISGQGPYEQYF.

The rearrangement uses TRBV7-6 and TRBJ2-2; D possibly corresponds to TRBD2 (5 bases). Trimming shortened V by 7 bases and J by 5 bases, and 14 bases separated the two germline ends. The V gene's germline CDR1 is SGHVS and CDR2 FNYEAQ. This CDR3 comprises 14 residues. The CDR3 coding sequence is TGTGCCAGCAAGGGCTCTAGCAAGACCGGGGAGCTGTTTTTT. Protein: CASKGSSKTGELFF.

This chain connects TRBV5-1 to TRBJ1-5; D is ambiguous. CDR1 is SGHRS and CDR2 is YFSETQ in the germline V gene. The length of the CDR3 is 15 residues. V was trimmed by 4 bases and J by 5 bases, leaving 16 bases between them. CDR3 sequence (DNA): TGCGCCAGCAGCGCCCTCGGGGAGGTCGATCAGCCCCAGCATTTT. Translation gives CASSALGEVDQPQHF.

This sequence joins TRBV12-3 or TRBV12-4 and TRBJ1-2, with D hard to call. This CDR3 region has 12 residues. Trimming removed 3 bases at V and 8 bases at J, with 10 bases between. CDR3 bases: TGTGCCAGCAGTTTTACTGGGAGCGGCTACACCTTC. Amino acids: CASSFTGSGYTF.

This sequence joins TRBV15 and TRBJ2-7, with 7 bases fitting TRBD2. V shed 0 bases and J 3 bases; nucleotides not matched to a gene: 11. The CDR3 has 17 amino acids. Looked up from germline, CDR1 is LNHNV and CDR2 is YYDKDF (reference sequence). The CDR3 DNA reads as TGTGCCACCAGCAGAGATCTCGCCGAAGGGGAGGGCTACGAGCAGTACTTC. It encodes CATSRDLAEGEGYEQYF. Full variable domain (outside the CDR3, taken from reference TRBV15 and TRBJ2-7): DAMVIQNPRYQVTQFGKPVTLSCSQTLNHNVMYWYQQKSSQAPKLLFHYYDKDFNNEADTPDNFQSRRPNTSFCFLDIRSPGLGDTAMYLCATSRDLAEGEGYEQYFGPGTRLTVT.

In DNA form, the CDR3 reads TGTGCCAGCTCACTCCAGGGGAGCATCGCAGGTCAGCCCCAGCATTTT. As protein: CASSLQGSIAGQPQHF. The chain employs TRBV18 and TRBJ1-5; a weak D match, TRBD1 (6 bases). Germline values: CDR1 KGHSH, CDR2 LQKENI. V gave up 4 bases and J gave up 6 bases, with 19 bases separating them. The length of the CDR3 is 16 residues.

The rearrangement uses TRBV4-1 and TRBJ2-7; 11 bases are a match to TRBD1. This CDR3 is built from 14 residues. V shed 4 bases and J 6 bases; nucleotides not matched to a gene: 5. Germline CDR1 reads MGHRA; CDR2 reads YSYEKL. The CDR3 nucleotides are TGCGCCAGCAGCCCTGGACAGGGGGCAGGCGAGCAGTACTTC. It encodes CASSPGQGAGEQYF.

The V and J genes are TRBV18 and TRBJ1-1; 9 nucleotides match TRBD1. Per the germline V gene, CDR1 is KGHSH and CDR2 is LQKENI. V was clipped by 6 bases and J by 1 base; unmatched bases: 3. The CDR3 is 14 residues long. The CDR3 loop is CASSRTGENTEAFF. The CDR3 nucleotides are TGTGCCAGCTCCCGGACAGGGGAGAACACTGAAGCTTTCTTT.

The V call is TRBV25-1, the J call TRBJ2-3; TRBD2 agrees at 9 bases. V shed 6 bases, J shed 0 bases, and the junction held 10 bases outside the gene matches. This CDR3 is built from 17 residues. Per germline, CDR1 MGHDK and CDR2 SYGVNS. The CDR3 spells CASRRASGKSSTDTQYF. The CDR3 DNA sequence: TGTGCCAGCAGGAGGGCTAGCGGGAAGTCTAGCACAGATACGCAGTATTTT. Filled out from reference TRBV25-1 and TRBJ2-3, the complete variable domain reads EADIYQTPRYLVIGTGKKITLECSQTMGHDKMYWYQQDPGMELHLIHYSYGVNSTEKGDLSSESTVSRIRTEHFPLTLESARPSHTSQYLCASRRASGKSSTDTQYFGPGTRLTVL.